These T cell receptor beta chains were read from a single sample in a study of blood T cells in healthy people across ages. TCRdb redid the calling of the 5' RACE reads with MiXCR, one entry per CDR3 protein. The repertoire holds 1.5 million to 2 million distinct CDR3 sequences, with about 28% as singletons. Sequenced: blood. These receptors were collected from a woman in her twenties or thirties in good health. Both conserved end residues are part of each CDR3. The order of the fields is V gene, J gene, CDR3 protein.

V: TRBV5-6
J: TRBJ2-2
CDR3: CASVAGITGELFF

V: TRBV12-3/TRBV12-4
J: TRBJ1-2
CDR3: CASSLGQLRNYGCTF

V: TRBV7-9
J: -
CDR3: CASGAGTGAYEQYF

V: TRBV27
J: TRBJ2-7
CDR3: CASSLTGTGRYEQYF

V: TRBV27
J: TRBJ2-7
CDR3: CASSYDRVSYEQYF

V: TRBV5-6
J: TRBJ2-6
CDR3: CASSSGRGANVLTF

V: TRBV10-3
J: TRBJ1-2
CDR3: CAISGVRVYGYTF

V: TRBV4-3
J: TRBJ2-1
CDR3: CASSTVAGVRNEQFF

V: TRBV2
J: TRBJ1-2
CDR3: CASSGPGTGGIGYTF

V: TRBV2
J: TRBJ2-1
CDR3: CACSERCGRGEQFF

V: TRBV5-1
J: TRBJ1-1
CDR3: CASRGGVYGTESFF

V: TRBV2
J: TRBJ2-1
CDR3: CASGILGGVVNEQFF

V: TRBV7-9
J: TRBJ2-3
CDR3: CASNSRTGTTDTQYF

V: TRBV9
J: TRBJ2-7
CDR3: CASSVNPLRGEQYF

V: TRBV2
J: TRBJ2-7
CDR3: CASRTSGDEQYF

V: TRBV6-1
J: TRBJ2-1
CDR3: CASSEWGGIRASGHHANEQFF

V: TRBV7-9
J: TRBJ1-6
CDR3: CASSSPPGQGHYNSPLHF

V: TRBV7-9
J: TRBJ1-1
CDR3: CASSLAGRGGTEAFF

V: TRBV12-3/TRBV12-4
J: TRBJ2-1
CDR3: CASSPGLAGGLNEQFF

V: TRBV7-2
J: TRBJ1-2
CDR3: CASDSTRSRNYGYTF

V: TRBV20-1
J: TRBJ2-7
CDR3: CSVLNPLGPYEQYF

V: TRBV11-1
J: -
CDR3: CASGLEEQPETQYF

V: TRBV20-1
J: TRBJ2-3
CDR3: CSARVGRGTDTQYF

V: TRBV7-9
J: TRBJ1-5
CDR3: CASSPGRGAQHF

V: TRBV29-1
J: TRBJ2-7
CDR3: CSVEDPSPGLSYEQYF

V: TRBV4-3
J: TRBJ2-1
CDR3: CASRAGTGSSEQFF

V: TRBV6-5
J: TRBJ2-7
CDR3: CASSNSLAGGEQYF

V: TRBV5-1
J: TRBJ2-6
CDR3: CASSLASSGSPGANVLTF

V: TRBV20-1
J: TRBJ1-5
CDR3: CSASIFPGNQPQHF

V: TRBV5-1
J: TRBJ2-1
CDR3: CASSSTDSYNEQFF

V: TRBV7-9
J: TRBJ2-1
CDR3: CASSSKQGRINNEQFF

V: TRBV5-1
J: TRBJ2-7
CDR3: CASGLGGSLSYEQYF

V: TRBV7-2
J: TRBJ2-1
CDR3: CASSLRRGEYNEQFF

V: TRBV12-3/TRBV12-4
J: TRBJ1-4
CDR3: CASSLALKGGFF

V: TRBV5-1
J: TRBJ2-1
CDR3: CASSFRPGSSYNEQFF

V: TRBV2
J: TRBJ2-3
CDR3: CASSDSSADTQYF

V: TRBV2
J: TRBJ2-6
CDR3: CASRPGPTGANVLTF

V: TRBV7-2
J: TRBJ2-5
CDR3: CASSLTSGRGETQYF

V: TRBV7-9
J: TRBJ2-5
CDR3: CASSFQYRGKEQETQYF

V: TRBV14
J: TRBJ1-2
CDR3: CASSQEKRQGVDYGYTF

V: TRBV6-6
J: TRBJ2-5
CDR3: CASGYSSGIGETQYF

V: TRBV10-2
J: TRBJ2-1
CDR3: CASKIWDRDNEQFF

V: TRBV5-5
J: TRBJ2-3
CDR3: CASSLGRGPSDTQYF

V: TRBV5-4
J: TRBJ1-2
CDR3: CASSSQTMNYGYTF

V: TRBV28
J: TRBJ2-1
CDR3: CASSLPTTGSGYNEQFF

V: TRBV20-1
J: TRBJ2-7
CDR3: CNARDGGRAGDRSYEQYF

V: TRBV7-6
J: -
CDR3: CASSPRPGGMIETQYF

V: TRBV7-9
J: TRBJ1-2
CDR3: CASSPVIEGFYGYTF

V: TRBV7-9
J: TRBJ1-2
CDR3: CASSLRIDYGYTF

V: TRBV7-9
J: TRBJ2-7
CDR3: CASSSGLALYEQYF

V: TRBV7-2
J: TRBJ2-5
CDR3: CASSAPGLAQARVAQYF